A single sample is the source of the 7 T cell receptor beta chains below, sequenced in a study of T cell repertoires and HLA-DP antigens. These receptors are not linked to any known antigen. Here immunoSEQ multiplex PCR was the method, and the copy in TCRdb shows in-frame clones only, minus some. The table lists around 100,000 clones, 80% to 95% of them singletons. The source material was CD4+ T cells from PBMCs. Receptors originate from a woman between 18 and 29 years old in good health and CMV-seronegative.

The chain has TRBV5-6 and TRBJ2-2; 9 bases are a match to TRBD1. V was pared by 6 bases and J by 4 bases, with 7 bases of the junction left unmatched. CDR1 is SGHDT, CDR2 YYEEEE, per germline. The CDR3 extends over 15 amino acids. CDR3: CASTLQGAVTGELFF. The CDR3 DNA is TGTGCCAGCACCCTACAGGGGGCGGTCACCGGGGAGCTGTTTTTT.

The gene calls are TRBV15 and TRBJ2-7; D uncertain. The length of the CDR3 is 15 residues. Germline V gene lookup returns CDR1 LNHNV and CDR2 YYDKDF (reference sequence). The V gene lost 2 bases and the J gene lost 4 bases, with 15 bases spanning the gap. The CDR3 DNA sequence: TGTGCCACCAGCAGATATGGACCGTGGGGATACGAGCAGTACTTC. Translating it yields CATSRYGPWGYEQYF.

To note about this clone: The germline gene is not matched at one end of the junction; a read error may be the cause. The chain has TRBV6-5 and TRBJ1-6; D is unresolved. CDR1 MNHEY and CDR2 SVGAGI come from the germline V gene. This CDR3 is built from 13 residues. The CDR3 sequence is CASSDSLRSPLHF. DNA for the CDR3: TGTGCCAGCAGTGACTCTTTACGTTCACCCCTCCACTTT.

The rearrangement joins TRBV6-1 to TRBJ2-1; D may be TRBD2 (6 bases). Trimming left V 8 bases short and J 1 base short, with 12 bases between. The CDR3 is made up of 14 amino acids. Germline CDR1 MNHNS, CDR2 SASEGT. The CDR3 here is CASRPGSSYNEQFF. In DNA form, the CDR3 reads TGTGCCAGCCGACCCGGGAGTTCCTACAATGAGCAGTTCTTC.

The chain combines TRBV4-1 with TRBJ2-7, with 12 bases fitting TRBD2. V trimming: 0 bases; J trimming: 2 bases; junction bases outside the gene matches: 20. From germline, CDR1 is MGHRA and CDR2 YSYEKL. The CDR3 is 22 residues long. CDR3 DNA: TGCGCCAGCAGCCAAGATCCTCGAGGGGGACTAGCGGGCGTACGTATTCCCTACGAGCAGTACTTC. Protein: CASSQDPRGGLAGVRIPYEQYF.

The V call is TRBV15, the J call TRBJ1-2; D ambiguous. The V gene's germline CDR1 is LNHNV and CDR2 YYDKDF (reference sequence). Trimming took 0 bases from V and 7 from J, leaving 6 bases between them. CDR3 length: 12 residues. In DNA, the CDR3 is TGTGCCACCAGCAGAGATCGGGTTGGCTACACCTTC. Translation: CATSRDRVGYTF.

This chain joins TRBV5-1 and TRBJ2-5; 10 bases are shared with TRBD1. The CDR3 contains 16 residues. CDR1 SGHRS and CDR2 YFSETQ come from the germline V gene. The J segment lost 2 bases and the V segment lost 4 bases, leaving 8 bases of the junction unmatched. CDR3 coding DNA: TGCGCCAGCAGCCCTCGCGGGACAGGGGCGCAAGAGACCCAGTACTTC. It is translated as CASSPRGTGAQETQYF.